This entry concerns a single T cell receptor (beta chain). Each donor was healthy, and each was a bone marrow donor. PCR primers comprised 60 Vbeta and 13 Jbeta primers. The protocol was immunoSEQ multiplex PCR, while the TCRdb copy is restricted to in-frame clones and leaves out a portion. Found here are approximately 160,000 clones, 70% to 85% of them singletons; the top ten hold 1.5% to 2%. This specimen belongs to a study of cytomegalovirus exposure and HLA in healthy donors. The sample was PBMCs. The clonotype comes from a woman aged 25 to 39 in good health and CMV-seronegative.

The CDR3 sequence is CASSLGTANTGELFF. In DNA form, the CDR3 reads TGTGCCAGCAGCCTAGGGACAGCAAACACCGGGGAGCTGTTTTTT. The J gene is TRBJ2-2, the V gene TRBV7-3, with 7 nucleotides matching TRBD1. The CDR3 sequence is 15 residues long. J lost 2 bases, V lost 5 bases, and 5 bases had no gene match. Germline values: CDR1 SGHTA, CDR2 FQGTGA.